The 20 T cell receptor beta chains reported below all come from one sample, sequenced in a study of somatic mutations in cytotoxic T cells in rheumatoid arthritis. TCRdb's table, derived via immunoSEQ multiplex PCR, lists solely in-frame clones and lacks some. The profile covers some 15,000 clones, with approximately 78% appearing a single time and about a sixth taken by the ten largest. The sequenced material came from CD8+ T cells sorted from blood. The receptors originated from a woman between 50 and 59 years old with rheumatoid arthritis.

V and J are TRBV7-9 and TRBJ2-3, with TRBD2 matching 10 bases. The CDR3 runs 15 residues. From germline, CDR1 is SEHNR and CDR2 FQNEAQ (reference sequence). Trimming took 5 bases from V and 1 from J; bases not matched to a gene: 3. CDR3 region: CASSPGTSGTDTQYF. The CDR3 coding sequence is TGTGCCAGCAGCCCCGGGACTAGCGGCACAGATACGCAGTATTTT. Full variable domain (missing parts from reference TRBV7-9 and TRBJ2-3): DTGVSQNPRHKITKRGQNVTFRCDPISEHNRLYWYRQTLGQGPEFLTYFQNEAQLEKSRLLSDRFSAERPKGSFSTLEIQRTEQGDSAMYLCASSPGTSGTDTQYFGPGTRLTVL.

This clone has only a few counts. The chain uses TRBV5-1 and TRBJ1-1, with 8 nucleotides matching TRBD1. There are 15 residues in the CDR3. The ends lost 4 bases at V and 6 bases at J; junction bases unmatched: 11. In germline, CDR1 is SGHRS, CDR2 YFSETQ. CDR3 in DNA: TGCGCCAGCAGCCTAACCGAGACAGGGGTTCCTGAAGCTTTCTTT. Amino acids: CASSLTETGVPEAFF.

This clone was detected once. This could be a read error, since a much larger clone is one nucleotide away. Distinct nucleotide sequences in the sample also encode this CDR3. The V call is TRBV7-6, the J call TRBJ1-1; D not certain. This CDR3 comprises 14 residues. The V end was cut by 1 base, the J end by 0 bases, with 6 bases between. Germline loops: CDR1 SGHVS, CDR2 FNYEAQ. CDR3 sequence reads: CASSLEAVNTEAFF. CDR3 nucleotide sequence: TGTGCCAGCAGCTTAGAGGCAGTGAACACTGAAGCTTTCTTT.

This clone was detected a few times. V gene TRBV7-9 combines with J gene TRBJ1-5; 9 nucleotides line up with TRBD1. The V and J ends lost 5 bases and 2 bases, in that order; junction bases with no gene match: 4. In germline, CDR1 is SEHNR, CDR2 FQNEAQ (reference sequence). This CDR3 spans 15 amino acids. CDR3 sequence: CASSGTGRGNQPQHF. The CDR3 nucleotides read TGTGCCAGCAGCGGGACAGGGCGGGGCAATCAGCCCCAGCATTTT.

The rearrangement links TRBV18 to TRBJ2-2; D is unresolved. Germline V gene data show CDR1 as KGHSH and CDR2 as LQKENI. The CDR3 has 13 amino acids. The germline V and J ends were trimmed by 2 bases and 6 bases, with 7 bases remaining between them. Written as DNA, the CDR3 is TGTGCCAGCTCACCAGATGGCCCCGGGGAGCTGTTTTTT. This encodes CASSPDGPGELFF.

The V gene is TRBV7-9, the J gene TRBJ1-1, with TRBD1 matching 9 bases. Germline assignment: CDR1 SEHNR and CDR2 FQNEAQ (reference sequence). Unmatched junction bases numbered 3, after V lost 5 bases and J lost 5 bases. CDR3 size: 13 residues. CDR3 residues: CASSTGQGTEAFF. The CDR3 DNA is TGTGCCAGCAGCACGGGACAGGGAACTGAAGCTTTCTTT.

The chain uses TRBV12-1 and TRBJ2-1; the table names TRBD2, a call not compared with the DNA. TRBV12-1 is annotated as a pseudogene. The CDR3 loop spans 18 amino acids. The CDR3: CASSSPGTSGTLRNEQFF. CDR3 coding DNA: TGTGCCAGCAGCTCCCCCGGGACTAGCGGCACCCTCAGGAATGAGCAGTTCTTC.

This chain connects TRBV12-5 to TRBJ1-3, with D uncertain. CDR1 is LGHNT, CDR2 FRNRAP, per germline. Deletions cut 9 bases from V and 0 bases from J, with 6 bases between. CDR3 length: 12 residues. This chain's CDR3 is CASESSGNTIYF. For the CDR3, the DNA is TGTGCTAGCGAGAGCTCTGGAAACACCATATATTTT.

The rearrangement uses TRBV28 and TRBJ1-2; the D is unclear. Trimming left V 3 bases short and J 8 bases short, with 10 bases between. The germline CDR1 and CDR2 sequences are MDHEN and SYDVKM. This CDR3 comprises 12 residues. The CDR3 reads CASSLWREGYTF. The CDR3 DNA follows: TGTGCCAGCAGTTTGTGGCGGGAAGGCTACACCTTC.

This rearrangement joins TRBV5-1 to TRBJ2-1; 7 bases line up with TRBD2. Germline values: CDR1 SGHRS, CDR2 YFSETQ. This CDR3 is 17 amino acids long. J lost 0 bases, V lost 4 bases, and 10 bases had no gene match. The DNA for the CDR3 is TGCGCCAGCAGCCGGGGAGGGACTGAAATCTCCTACAATGAGCAGTTCTTC. Translated: CASSRGGTEISYNEQFF.

J is TRBJ2-3 and V is TRBV19; the D is unclear. The length of the CDR3 is 13 residues. Trimming stripped 1 base from V and 3 bases from J, with 5 bases between. CDR1 and CDR2 (germline): LNHDA, SQIVND (reference sequence). The CDR3, as DNA: TGTGCCAGTAGTATAGGGCAGACAGATACGCAGTATTTT. Protein product: CASSIGQTDTQYF. The variable domain in full, completed from reference TRBV19 and TRBJ2-3, reads DGGITQSPKYLFRKEGQNVTLSCEQNLNHDAMYWYRQDPGQGLRLIYYSQIVNDFQKGDIAEGYSVSREKKESFPLTVTSAQKNPTAFYLCASSIGQTDTQYFGPGTRLTVL.

The chain employs TRBV27 and TRBJ1-2; a weak D match, TRBD1 (5 bases). V was cut by 5 bases and J by 3 bases, with 22 bases left in between. This CDR3 has 17 residues. CDR1 and CDR2 (germline): MNHEY, SMNVEV (reference sequence). The CDR3 reads CASSRVGREVPYYGYTF. The CDR3 DNA sequence: TGTGCCAGCAGTAGGGTCGGCAGGGAGGTCCCGTACTATGGCTACACCTTC.

The chain couples TRBV15 to TRBJ1-6; maybe TRBD1 (6 bases). CDR1 is LNHNV, CDR2 YYDKDF, per germline (reference sequence). This CDR3 region has 15 residues. Trimming left V 0 bases short and J 6 bases short, with 9 bases between. The CDR3 protein is CATSREGAANSPLHF. The DNA of the CDR3 is TGTGCCACCAGCAGAGAGGGGGCAGCTAATTCACCCCTCCACTTT.

The genes are TRBV20-1 and TRBJ2-3; no firm D call. Trimming shortened V by 0 bases and J by 7 bases, and 5 bases separated the two germline ends. CDR1 DFQATT and CDR2 SNEGSKA come from the germline V gene (reference sequence). This CDR3 has 11 amino acids. As DNA, the CDR3 is TGCAGTGCTAGAGATCGGAATACGCAGTATTTT. This encodes CSARDRNTQYF.

The chain is built from TRBV5-1 and TRBJ2-7; no clear D. This CDR3 spans 15 amino acids. Trimming cost V 0 bases and J 0 bases, with 10 bases left between them. Per germline, CDR1 SGHRS and CDR2 YFSETQ. Here the CDR3 reads CASSLDAAPSYEQYF. The CDR3 DNA follows: TGCGCCAGCAGCTTGGATGCAGCCCCCTCCTACGAGCAGTACTTC.

The rearrangement joins TRBV2 to TRBJ2-5; D gene uncertain. This CDR3 comprises 10 residues. Per germline, CDR1 SNHLY and CDR2 FYNNEI. Trimming took 7 bases from V and 5 from J, leaving 5 bases between them. CDR3 residues: CASTGETQYF. The DNA for the CDR3 is TGTGCCAGCACCGGGGAGACCCAGTACTTC.

This chain connects TRBV6-5 to TRBJ1-1; D is undetermined. There are 13 residues in the CDR3. Germline assignment: CDR1 MNHEY and CDR2 SVGAGI. The V end lost 2 bases, the J end lost 4 bases, and 8 bases lay between the germline ends. The CDR3 DNA reads TGTGCCAGCAGTTACGCGGGAGGCACTGAAGCTTTCTTT. It codes for CASSYAGGTEAFF.

The chain combines TRBV13 with TRBJ2-1; TRBD2 aligns across 11 bases. CDR1 PRHDT and CDR2 FYEKMQ come from the germline V gene (reference sequence). The V gene end was trimmed by 5 bases and the J gene end by 12 bases; junction bases not matched to a gene: 6. There are 13 residues in the CDR3. Here the CDR3 DNA reads TGTGCCAGCAGCGCTAGCGGGGGGTTAGGGCAGTTCTTC. It encodes CASSASGGLGQFF.

The J gene is TRBJ1-3, the V gene TRBV15; D is unresolved. The germline V gene encodes CDR1 LNHNV and CDR2 YYDKDF (reference sequence). V was pared by 0 bases and J by 0 bases, with 9 bases between. The CDR3 has 16 amino acids. The CDR3 nucleotides read TGTGCCACCAGCAGAGATTCGACCGTCTCTGGAAACACCATATATTTT. This sequence encodes CATSRDSTVSGNTIYF.

The gene calls are TRBV7-8 and TRBJ2-6, with D unclear. The CDR3 runs to 18 residues. V lost 5 bases, J lost 5 bases, and 22 bases lay in between. Germline V CDR1 and CDR2: SGHVS, FQNEAQ. Written as DNA, the CDR3 is TGTGCCAGCAGCCATACCGATTACCCACAAAGTCGGGCCAACGTCCTGACTTTC. It yields the protein CASSHTDYPQSRANVLTF.